This TCR beta chain is drawn from a study of regulatory T cells in long-lasting Graves disease. The overall study: Graves' patients diagnosed newly had used antithyroid drugs under 3 months. Study-wide points: Favored gene segments in persistent disease were TRBV28, TRBJ1-2 and TRBJ2-5.

This clonotype has a count of ten or more. Antigen specificity is unknown. Noted time point: newly diagnosed GD, antithyroid drugs for less than 3 months. The TCR library was made from RNA extracted from PBMCs. TCR beta libraries were built with iRepertoire HTBI primers and Arm-PCR of CDR3 regions. TCRdb redid the calling of the multiplex PCR reads with MiXCR, one entry per CDR3 protein. Here the sample spans about 420,000 distinct CDR3 sequences, roughly 17% being singletons. The germline V and J ends were trimmed by 5 bases and 4 bases, with 18 bases remaining between them. The CDR3 runs 15 residues. CDR1 and CDR2 (germline): SGHTA, FQGTGA. In addition, the sample was reused for a study of T cells in Graves' hyperthyroidism and ophthalmopathy. From that report: Clinical symptoms, serum thyroxine and TRAb, thyroid ultrasound and orbital computed tomography together formed the diagnostic basis.

The chain couples TRBV7-3 to TRBJ2-7, with D tentatively TRBD1 (6 bases). The specimen comprised peripheral blood mononuclear cells (PBMCs), sampled at new diagnosis, from a patient treated with antithyroid drugs. The clonotype comes from a woman aged 18-30 years with Graves disease. CDR3 in amino acids: CASSIDPTGQYEQYF. DNA for the CDR3: TGTGCCAGCAGCATAGACCCCACAGGGCAGTACGAGCAGTACTTC. The complete variable domain, with remaining parts taken from reference TRBV7-3 and TRBJ2-7, reads GAGVSQTPSNKVTEKGKYVELRCDPISGHTALYWYRQSLGQGPEFLIYFQGTGAADDSGLPNDRFFAVRPEGSVSTLKIQRTERGDSAVYLCASSIDPTGQYEQYFGPGTRLTVT.